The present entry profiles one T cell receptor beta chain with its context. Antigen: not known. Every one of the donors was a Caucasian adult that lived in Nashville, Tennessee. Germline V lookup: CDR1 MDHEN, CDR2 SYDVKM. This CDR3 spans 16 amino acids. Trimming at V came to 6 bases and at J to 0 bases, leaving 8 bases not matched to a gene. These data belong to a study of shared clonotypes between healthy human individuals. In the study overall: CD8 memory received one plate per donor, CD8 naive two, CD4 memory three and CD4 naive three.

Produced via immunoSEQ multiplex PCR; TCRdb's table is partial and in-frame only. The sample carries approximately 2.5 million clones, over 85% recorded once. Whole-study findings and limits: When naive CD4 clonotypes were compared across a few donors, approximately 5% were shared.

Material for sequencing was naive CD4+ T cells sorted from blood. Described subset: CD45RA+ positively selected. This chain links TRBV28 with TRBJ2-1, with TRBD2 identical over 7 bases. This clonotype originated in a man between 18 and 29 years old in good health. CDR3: CASSSGTPTSYNEQFF. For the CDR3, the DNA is TGTGCCAGCAGCAGCGGGACTCCCACCTCCTACAATGAGCAGTTCTTC.